This TCR beta chain came from a study of T cells in Graves' hyperthyroidism and ophthalmopathy. TCR beta CDR3 regions were amplified from RNA transcripts. Using the HTBI primer set, a first-round RT-PCR was run on the TCR CDR3. TCRdb re-called the multiplex PCR reads with MiXCR, one entry per CDR3 protein. In the table there are 600,000 to 750,000 distinct CDR3 sequences, approximately 15% of which are singletons. Findings of the study overall: Blood also carried most thyroid clonotypes expanded above 0.001. Model predictions of ophthalmopathy came a median roughly 6.4 months before onset.

Germline V gene lookup returns CDR1 SEHNR and CDR2 FQNEAQ (reference sequence). The CDR3 runs 15 residues. V shed 5 bases and J 4 bases; nucleotides not matched to a gene: 10. Lactation, pregnancy, other autoimmune disease or uncontrolled infection excluded patients. Each diagnosis drew on symptoms, thyroxine, TRAb, thyroid ultrasound and orbital computed tomography findings. The sample holds many counts of this clonotype. The antigen remains unidentified. The sample consisted of blood. This receptor was identified in a man in his fifties with Graves' hyperthyroidism. The chain links TRBV7-9 to TRBJ2-7; 8 nucleotides match TRBD2. The CDR3 spells CASSGSGSLFYEQYF. In DNA, the CDR3 is TGTGCCAGCAGCGGGAGCGGGAGCCTTTTTTACGAGCAGTACTTC.